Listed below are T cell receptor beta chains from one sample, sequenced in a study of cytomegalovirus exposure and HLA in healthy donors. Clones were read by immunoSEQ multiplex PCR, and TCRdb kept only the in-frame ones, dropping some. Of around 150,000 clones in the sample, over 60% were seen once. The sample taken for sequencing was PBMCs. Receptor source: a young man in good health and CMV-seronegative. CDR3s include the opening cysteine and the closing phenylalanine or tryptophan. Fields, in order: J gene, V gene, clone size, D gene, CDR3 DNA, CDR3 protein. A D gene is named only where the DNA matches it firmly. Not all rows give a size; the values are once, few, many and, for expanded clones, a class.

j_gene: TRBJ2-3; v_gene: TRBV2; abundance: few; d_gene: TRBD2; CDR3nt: TGTGCCAGCAGGGGGGGACTAGCGGTCACAGATACGCAGTATTTT; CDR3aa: CASRGGLAVTDTQYF
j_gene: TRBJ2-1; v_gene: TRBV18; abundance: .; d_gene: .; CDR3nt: TGTGCCAGCTCACCACCCGGGGTTATTCTTCGCAATGAGCAGTTCTTC; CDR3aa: CASSPPGVILRNEQFF
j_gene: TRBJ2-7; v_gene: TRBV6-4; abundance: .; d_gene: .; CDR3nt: TGTGCCAGCAGCCCAGCCGGGACTCCTCGGGACTACGAGCAGTACTTC; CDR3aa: CASSPAGTPRDYEQYF
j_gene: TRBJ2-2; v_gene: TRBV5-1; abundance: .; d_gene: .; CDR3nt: TGCGCCAGCAGCCCTAGGCCCTCGGGCGGGGAGCTGTTTTTT; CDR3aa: CASSPRPSGGELFF
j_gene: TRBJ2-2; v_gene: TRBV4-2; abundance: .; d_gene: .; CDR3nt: TGTGCCAGCAGCCAAGGAGACTCTAGCGACTACTGGAACACCGGGGAGCTGTTTTTT; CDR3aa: CASSQGDSSDYWNTGELFF
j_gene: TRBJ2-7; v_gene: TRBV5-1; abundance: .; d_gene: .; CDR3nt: TGCGCCAGCAGCTTTGAGACAGGATCCTACGAGCAGTACTTC; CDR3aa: CASSFETGSYEQYF
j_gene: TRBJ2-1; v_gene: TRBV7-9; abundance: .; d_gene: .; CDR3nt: TGTGCCAGCAGCTTTAACTCTGGGGAGGAGCAGTTCTTC; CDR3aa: CASSFNSGEEQFF
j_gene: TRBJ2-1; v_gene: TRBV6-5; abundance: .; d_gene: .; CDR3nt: TGTGCCAGCAGCCCAACCCTTGAGCGGGAGCAGTTCTTC; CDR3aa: CASSPTLEREQFF
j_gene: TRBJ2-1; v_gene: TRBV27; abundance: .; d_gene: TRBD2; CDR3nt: TGTGCCAGCAGTCCCGGACTAGCGGGAGGAGGGGAGCAGTTCTTC; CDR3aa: CASSPGLAGGGEQFF
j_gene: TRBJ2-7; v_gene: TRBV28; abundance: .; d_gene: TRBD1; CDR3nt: TGTGCCAGCAGTTTATTAATTAGAGGTGGGGGACAGTCCCTCTTC; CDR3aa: CASSLLIRGGGQSLF
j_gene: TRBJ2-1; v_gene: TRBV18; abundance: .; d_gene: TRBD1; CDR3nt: TGTGCCAGCTCACCACAGGGACAGGGGGCCCTCTCCTACAATGAGCAGTTCTTC; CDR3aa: CASSPQGQGALSYNEQFF
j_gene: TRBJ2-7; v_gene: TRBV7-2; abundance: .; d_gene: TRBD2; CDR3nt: TGTGCCAGCAGCTTTACTAGCGACTCCTACGAGCAGTACTTC; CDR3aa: CASSFTSDSYEQYF
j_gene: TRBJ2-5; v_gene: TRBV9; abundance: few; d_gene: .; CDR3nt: TGTGCCAGCAGCCAAGGGGAAGAGACCCAGTACTTC; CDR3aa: CASSQGEETQYF
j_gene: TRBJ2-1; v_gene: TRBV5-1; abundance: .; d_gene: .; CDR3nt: TGCGCCAGCAGCCTAGCAGCGCCGTCCTACAATGAGCAGTTCTTC; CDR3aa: CASSLAAPSYNEQFF
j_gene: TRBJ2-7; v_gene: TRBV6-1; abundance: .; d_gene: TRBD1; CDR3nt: TGTGCCAGCGGAGGGACAGGGGGCTCCTACGAGCAGTACTTC; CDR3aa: CASGGTGGSYEQYF
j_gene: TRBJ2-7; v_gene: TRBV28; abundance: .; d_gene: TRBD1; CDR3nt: TGTGCCAGCGACCCGGGACAGGGCTACGAGCAGTACTTC; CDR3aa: CASDPGQGYEQYF